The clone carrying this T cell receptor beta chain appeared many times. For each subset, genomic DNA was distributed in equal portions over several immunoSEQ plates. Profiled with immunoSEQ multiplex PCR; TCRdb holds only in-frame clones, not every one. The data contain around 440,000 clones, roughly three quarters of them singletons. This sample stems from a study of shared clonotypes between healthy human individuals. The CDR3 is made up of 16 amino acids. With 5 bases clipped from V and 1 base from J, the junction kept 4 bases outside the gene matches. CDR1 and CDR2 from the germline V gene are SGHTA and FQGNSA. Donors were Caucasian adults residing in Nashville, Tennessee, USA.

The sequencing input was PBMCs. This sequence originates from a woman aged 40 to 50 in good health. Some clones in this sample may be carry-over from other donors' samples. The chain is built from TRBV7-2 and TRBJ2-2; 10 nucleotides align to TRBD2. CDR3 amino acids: CASSPRTSGNTGELFF. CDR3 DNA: TGTGCCAGCAGCCCCCGGACTAGCGGGAACACCGGGGAGCTGTTTTTT.